This T cell receptor beta chain was obtained from a study of identical twins' blood T cells. This clonotype was seen more than once but under ten times. Its antigen is currently unknown. TCRdb processed the 5' RACE reads anew with MiXCR; each CDR3 protein has one entry. The sample holds roughly 340,000 distinct CDR3 sequences; over 25% are singletons and the top ten take roughly 6.1%. General study results and limits: Twins shared more top CDR3 clonotypes than unrelated donors did.

This CDR3 comprises 13 residues. The V end lost 2 bases, the J end lost 3 bases, and 7 bases lay between the germline ends. This receptor was obtained from a woman aged 18 to 49 in good health. The J gene is TRBJ2-5, the V gene TRBV12-3 or TRBV12-4, with D tentatively TRBD2 (5 bases). Sequencing was done on a sample of PBMCs. This CDR3 is CASSLIGEETQYF. The CDR3 DNA is TGTGCCAGCAGTTTAATCGGGGAAGAGACCCAGTACTTC.